This is a list of T cell receptor beta chains from one sample in a study of immune cell composition in non-small cell lung cancer. Here immunoSEQ multiplex PCR was the method, and the copy in TCRdb shows in-frame clones only, minus some. The sample has several thousand clones; around four fifths are singletons. Sample: lung tumor tissue. All receptors come from a human donor with non-small cell lung cancer. Both conserved end residues are part of each CDR3. D genes are given only for firm matches. Clone size is given for some rows only: seen once, a few or many times, or a class if the clone is expanded.

v_gene: TRBV27; j_gene: TRBJ2-1; abundance: few; d_gene: TRBD1; CDR3aa: CASRLTGTGGGLFF; CDR3nt: TGTGCCAGCAGGCTGACCGGGACAGGAGGAGGGCTGTTCTTC
v_gene: TRBV28; j_gene: TRBJ2-7; abundance: -; d_gene: -; CDR3aa: CASSLWDYGYEQYF; CDR3nt: TGTGCCAGCAGTTTATGGGACTATGGTTACGAGCAGTACTTC
v_gene: TRBV19; j_gene: TRBJ2-5; abundance: -; d_gene: TRBD1; CDR3aa: CASSIEAGGETQYF; CDR3nt: TGTGCCAGTAGTATAGAGGCAGGGGGAGAGACCCAGTACTTC
v_gene: TRBV15; j_gene: TRBJ2-7; abundance: -; d_gene: -; CDR3aa: CATSRGLTRDLSEQYF; CDR3nt: TGTGCCACCAGCAGAGGACTGACTAGGGACCTCTCCGAGCAGTACTTC
v_gene: TRBV5-1; j_gene: TRBJ2-1; abundance: -; d_gene: -; CDR3aa: CASSFGALSGEQFF; CDR3nt: TGCGCCAGCAGCTTCGGGGCTCTGTCAGGGGAGCAGTTCTTC
v_gene: TRBV28; j_gene: TRBJ1-5; abundance: few; d_gene: -; CDR3aa: CASTFGQRNQPQHF; CDR3nt: TGTGCCAGCACGTTCGGACAGCGCAATCAGCCCCAGCATTTT
v_gene: TRBV5-6; j_gene: TRBJ1-6; abundance: -; d_gene: -; CDR3aa: CASSLGGYNSPLHF; CDR3nt: TGTGCCAGCAGCTTGGGAGGATATAATTCACCCCTCCACTTT
v_gene: TRBV14; j_gene: TRBJ1-3; abundance: -; d_gene: -; CDR3aa: CASSQDLGLISGNTIYF; CDR3nt: TGTGCCAGCAGCCAAGATTTAGGGTTAATCTCTGGAAACACCATATATTTT
v_gene: TRBV7-8; j_gene: TRBJ1-5; abundance: -; d_gene: -; CDR3aa: CASSLEKGMTQHF; CDR3nt: TGTGCCAGCAGCTTAGAGAAGGGGATGACCCAGCATTTT
v_gene: TRBV27; j_gene: TRBJ2-1; abundance: -; d_gene: -; CDR3aa: CASSPTDNEQFF; CDR3nt: TGTGCCAGCAGTCCTACGGACAATGAGCAGTTCTTC
v_gene: TRBV7-2; j_gene: TRBJ2-7; abundance: -; d_gene: -; CDR3aa: CASSVSYEQYF; CDR3nt: TGTGCCAGCAGCGTCTCCTACGAGCAGTACTTC
v_gene: TRBV18; j_gene: TRBJ1-1; abundance: -; d_gene: -; CDR3aa: CASSPYPGSLEAFF; CDR3nt: TGTGCCAGCTCGCCCTACCCGGGTAGCTTAGAAGCTTTCTTT
v_gene: TRBV7-9; j_gene: TRBJ1-2; abundance: -; d_gene: TRBD1; CDR3aa: CASSLSRGKYGYTF; CDR3nt: TGTGCCAGCAGCTTAAGCAGGGGGAAGTATGGCTACACCTTC
v_gene: TRBV27; j_gene: TRBJ1-1; abundance: -; d_gene: TRBD1; CDR3aa: CASRDRARTEAFF; CDR3nt: TGTGCCAGCCGGGACAGGGCGCGCACTGAAGCTTTCTTT
v_gene: TRBV6-6; j_gene: TRBJ2-7; abundance: -; d_gene: TRBD1; CDR3aa: CASTPGQGGSYEQYF; CDR3nt: TGTGCCAGCACCCCCGGACAGGGGGGATCCTACGAGCAGTACTTC
v_gene: TRBV11-3; j_gene: TRBJ2-5; abundance: -; d_gene: TRBD1; CDR3aa: CASSSGDRGQETQYF; CDR3nt: TGTGCCAGCAGCTCTGGGGACAGGGGACAAGAGACCCAGTACTTC
v_gene: TRBV7-9; j_gene: TRBJ2-3; abundance: -; d_gene: -; CDR3aa: CASSARSTDTQYF; CDR3nt: TGTGCCAGCAGCGCTAGAAGCACAGATACGCAGTATTTT
v_gene: TRBV7-8; j_gene: TRBJ1-1; abundance: -; d_gene: TRBD1; CDR3aa: CASSFNRGAGTEAFF; CDR3nt: TGTGCCAGCAGCTTTAACAGGGGCGCGGGGACTGAAGCTTTCTTT
v_gene: TRBV28; j_gene: TRBJ1-1; abundance: -; d_gene: -; CDR3aa: CASSLPSRTEAFF; CDR3nt: TGTGCCAGCAGTCTTCCTTCACGGACTGAAGCTTTCTTT
v_gene: TRBV20-1; j_gene: TRBJ1-1; abundance: -; d_gene: -; CDR3aa: CSARWGAEAFF; CDR3nt: TGCAGTGCTAGGTGGGGCGCTGAAGCTTTCTTT
v_gene: TRBV11-2; j_gene: TRBJ2-3; abundance: -; d_gene: TRBD2; CDR3aa: CASSLAAGRTDTQYF; CDR3nt: TGTGCCAGCAGCTTAGCAGCGGGACGCACAGATACGCAGTATTTT
v_gene: TRBV4-3; j_gene: TRBJ2-5; abundance: -; d_gene: -; CDR3aa: CASSQEHGPRQTQYF; CDR3nt: TGCGCCAGCAGCCAAGAACACGGACCCCGGCAGACCCAGTACTTC
v_gene: TRBV4-1; j_gene: TRBJ1-2; abundance: -; d_gene: TRBD1; CDR3aa: CASSQGAGGYGYTF; CDR3nt: TGCGCCAGCAGCCAAGGGGCAGGGGGCTATGGCTACACCTTC
v_gene: TRBV7-8; j_gene: TRBJ2-7; abundance: -; d_gene: TRBD2; CDR3aa: CASSLGEGTSSGQYF; CDR3nt: TGTGCCAGCAGCTTAGGGGAAGGGACTAGCTCCGGGCAGTACTTC
v_gene: TRBV28; j_gene: TRBJ1-6; abundance: -; d_gene: TRBD1; CDR3aa: CASGTGLNSPLHF; CDR3nt: TGTGCCAGCGGGACAGGCCTTAATTCACCCCTCCACTTT
v_gene: TRBV4-3; j_gene: TRBJ1-5; abundance: -; d_gene: -; CDR3aa: CASSQEILGPQHF; CDR3nt: TGCGCCAGCAGCCAGGAAATCCTGGGGCCCCAGCATTTT
v_gene: TRBV6-1; j_gene: TRBJ2-5; abundance: -; d_gene: TRBD2; CDR3aa: CASSEGTSGGETQYF; CDR3nt: TGTGCCAGCAGTGAAGGGACTAGCGGGGGGGAGACCCAGTACTTC
v_gene: TRBV28; j_gene: TRBJ1-5; abundance: -; d_gene: -; CDR3aa: CAAGGRRQPQHF; CDR3nt: TGTGCCGCCGGGGGCCGGAGGCAGCCCCAGCATTTT
v_gene: TRBV9; j_gene: TRBJ1-1; abundance: -; d_gene: -; CDR3aa: CASSVRQENTEAFF; CDR3nt: TGTGCCAGCAGCGTAAGACAGGAGAACACTGAAGCTTTCTTT
v_gene: TRBV7-9; j_gene: TRBJ2-1; abundance: -; d_gene: -; CDR3aa: CASSTGNAGNEQFF; CDR3nt: TGTGCCAGCAGTACCGGGAACGCTGGCAATGAGCAGTTCTTC
v_gene: TRBV30; j_gene: TRBJ1-6; abundance: -; d_gene: TRBD1; CDR3aa: CAWESTGQNSPLHF; CDR3nt: TGTGCCTGGGAGTCGACAGGGCAAAATTCACCCCTCCACTTT
v_gene: TRBV30; j_gene: TRBJ2-3; abundance: -; d_gene: -; CDR3aa: CAWRAGLSTDTQYF; CDR3nt: TGTGCCTGGAGAGCGGGTCTCAGCACAGATACGCAGTATTTT
v_gene: TRBV9; j_gene: TRBJ2-1; abundance: once; d_gene: -; CDR3aa: CASSVGPGRSRDSNEQFF; CDR3nt: TGTGCCAGCAGCGTAGGCCCGGGGCGGTCCCGGGACTCCAATGAGCAGTTCTTC
v_gene: TRBV9; j_gene: TRBJ2-3; abundance: -; d_gene: -; CDR3aa: CASSVEGSGSDTQYF; CDR3nt: TGTGCCAGCAGCGTAGAGGGTAGCGGAAGTGATACGCAGTATTTT
v_gene: TRBV29-1; j_gene: TRBJ2-7; abundance: -; d_gene: TRBD2; CDR3aa: CSVSGTSGNYEQYF; CDR3nt: TGCAGCGTTTCCGGGACTAGCGGGAACTACGAGCAGTACTTC
v_gene: TRBV7-9; j_gene: TRBJ1-1; abundance: -; d_gene: -; CDR3aa: CASSLGGPADAFF; CDR3nt: TGTGCCAGCAGCTTAGGGGGGCCCGCCGACGCTTTCTTT
v_gene: TRBV19; j_gene: TRBJ1-2; abundance: few; d_gene: -; CDR3aa: CASQPRNYGYTF; CDR3nt: TGTGCCAGCCAGCCCAGGAACTATGGCTACACCTTC
v_gene: TRBV7-2; j_gene: TRBJ1-3; abundance: -; d_gene: -; CDR3aa: CASSSERNTIYF; CDR3nt: TGTGCCAGCAGCTCGGAAAGAAACACCATATATTTT
v_gene: TRBV5-6; j_gene: TRBJ2-7; abundance: -; d_gene: TRBD2; CDR3aa: CASSLELAGYEQYF; CDR3nt: TGTGCCAGCAGCTTGGAACTAGCGGGCTACGAGCAGTACTTC
v_gene: TRBV20-1; j_gene: TRBJ1-1; abundance: -; d_gene: -; CDR3aa: CSATPNTEAFF; CDR3nt: TGCAGTGCTACTCCGAACACTGAAGCTTTCTTT
v_gene: TRBV6-6; j_gene: TRBJ2-1; abundance: -; d_gene: -; CDR3aa: CASSYEGLSYNEQFF; CDR3nt: TGTGCCAGCAGTTACGAGGGTCTCTCCTACAATGAGCAGTTCTTC
v_gene: TRBV5-1; j_gene: TRBJ1-5; abundance: once; d_gene: -; CDR3aa: CASSPDGTSNQPQHF; CDR3nt: TGCGCCAGCAGCCCAGACGGGACTTCGAACCAGCCCCAGCATTTT
v_gene: TRBV7-2; j_gene: TRBJ2-2; abundance: -; d_gene: TRBD2; CDR3aa: CASSPSPLGGGRNTGELFF; CDR3nt: TGTGCCAGCAGCCCAAGCCCCCTTGGCGGGGGTCGGAACACCGGGGAGCTGTTTTTT
v_gene: TRBV11-2; j_gene: TRBJ1-1; abundance: -; d_gene: -; CDR3aa: CASSLAGNAEAFF; CDR3nt: TGTGCCAGCAGCTTAGCCGGCAACGCTGAAGCTTTCTTT
v_gene: TRBV6-9; j_gene: TRBJ1-1; abundance: once; d_gene: -; CDR3aa: CASRPKNYNTEAFF; CDR3nt: TGTGCCAGCAGACCGAAAAACTACAACACTGAAGCTTTCTTT
v_gene: TRBV28; j_gene: TRBJ2-2; abundance: -; d_gene: -; CDR3aa: CASRPWGGAVGELFF; CDR3nt: TGTGCCAGCAGGCCCTGGGGGGGGGCCGTCGGGGAGCTGTTTTTT
v_gene: TRBV11-2; j_gene: TRBJ1-3; abundance: -; d_gene: TRBD1; CDR3aa: CASSLDRVTGVNTIYF; CDR3nt: TGTGCCAGCAGCTTAGATCGAGTAACAGGGGTAAACACCATATATTTT
v_gene: TRBV29-1; j_gene: TRBJ2-1; abundance: -; d_gene: -; CDR3aa: CSVEGARPDEQFF; CDR3nt: TGCAGCGTTGAGGGGGCGCGGCCGGATGAGCAGTTCTTC
v_gene: TRBV7-9; j_gene: TRBJ1-6; abundance: -; d_gene: -; CDR3aa: CASSLPGQNSPLHF; CDR3nt: TGTGCCAGCAGCTTACCCGGACAGAATTCACCCCTCCACTTT
v_gene: TRBV6-6; j_gene: TRBJ2-7; abundance: once; d_gene: -; CDR3aa: CASTTPGGTYEQYF; CDR3nt: TGTGCCAGCACTACCCCAGGAGGCACCTACGAGCAGTACTTC